These 18 T cell receptor beta chains were sequenced from one sample in a study of OX40 agonist ivuxolimab in advanced cancers. Libraries were prepared by immunoSEQ multiplex PCR; TCRdb keeps only in-frame clonotypes and omits some of them. The sample holds about 54,000 clones; 85% to 90% are singletons and the top ten take approximately 1.5%. The sample was CD4+ or CD8+ T cells sorted from blood, taken in a trial of the OX40 agonist ivuxolimab. The receptor set was obtained from an adult with an advanced solid tumor such as melanoma, head and neck, liver or kidney cancer.

The genes are TRBV5-1 and TRBJ1-3; possible D gene TRBD1, 5 bases. Trimming took 0 bases from V and 2 from J, leaving 6 bases between them. The length of the CDR3 is 14 residues. The germline CDR1 and CDR2 sequences are SGHRS and YFSETQ. The CDR3 DNA sequence: TGCGCCAGCAGCTTGGGACAGACTGGAAACACCATATATTTT. The encoded protein is CASSLGQTGNTIYF.

The CDR3 coding sequence is TGTGCCAGCAGCCCACGGAGGGTTGTCGGGGTCACAGATACGCAGTATTTT. Translation: CASSPRRVVGVTDTQYF. The chain has TRBV7-2 and TRBJ2-3; D might be TRBD2 (6 bases). The CDR3 runs 17 residues. CDR1 SGHTA and CDR2 FQGNSA come from the germline V gene. V lost 5 bases and J 2 bases, leaving 20 bases between the germline ends.

A few counts support this clone. This chain links TRBV15 with TRBJ1-5; a weak D match, TRBD1 (6 bases). V was clipped by 8 bases and J by 4 bases, with 9 bases between them. The V gene's germline CDR1 is LNHNV and CDR2 YYDKDF (reference sequence). There are 12 residues in the CDR3. Here the CDR3 DNA reads TGTGCCACCGGGGGGCGTAATCAGCCCCAGCATTTT. It yields the protein CATGGRNQPQHF. The whole variable domain, remainder taken from reference TRBV15 and TRBJ1-5, is DAMVIQNPRYQVTQFGKPVTLSCSQTLNHNVMYWYQQKSSQAPKLLFHYYDKDFNNEADTPDNFQSRRPNTSFCFLDIRSPGLGDTAMYLCATGGRNQPQHFGDGTRLSIL.

V usage is TRBV7-3 and J usage is TRBJ2-5; 7 bases match TRBD1. Germline V CDR1 and CDR2: SGHTA, FQGTGA. The CDR3 covers 13 residues. J gave up 3 bases and V 5 bases, and 3 bases lay outside the gene matches. The CDR3 region has the DNA TGTGCCAGCAGCACGACAGGGAAAGAGACCCAGTACTTC. This codes for CASSTTGKETQYF.

A single count supports this clone. This sequence joins TRBV2 and TRBJ1-2; D might be TRBD1 (5 bases). Germline CDR1 reads SNHLY; CDR2 reads FYNNEI. The length of the CDR3 is 13 residues. The V end was cut by 2 bases, the J end by 1 base, with 5 bases between. The CDR3 loop is CASSEQGNYGYTF. The CDR3 nucleotides are TGTGCCAGCAGTGAACAGGGTAACTATGGCTACACCTTC.

The CDR3 sequence is CASSPPGQGVNYGYTF. DNA of the CDR3: TGTGCCAGCTCACCACCTGGACAGGGGGTCAACTATGGCTACACCTTC. The chain uses TRBV18 and TRBJ1-2, with 10 bases that match TRBD1. Germline CDR1 KGHSH, CDR2 LQKENI. The J segment lost 2 bases and the V segment lost 0 bases, leaving 3 bases of the junction unmatched. This CDR3 is 16 amino acids long. The full variable domain, with the rest looked up from reference TRBV18 and TRBJ1-2, is NAGVMQNPRHLVRRRGQEARLRCSPMKGHSHVYWYRQLPEEGLKFMVYLQKENIIDESGMPKERFSAEFPKEGPSILRIQQVVRGDSAAYFCASSPPGQGVNYGYTFGSGTRLTVV.

This sequence joins TRBV7-8 and TRBJ2-2; either TRBD1 or TRBD2 may fit D (5 bases each). Germline lookup yields CDR1 SGHVS and CDR2 FQNEAQ. The CDR3 totals 14 residues. Trimming cost V 3 bases and J 4 bases, with 9 bases left between them. In nucleotides, the CDR3 is TGTGCCAGCAGCTTTGGGGGAAGCACCGGGGAGCTGTTTTTT. Amino acid sequence: CASSFGGSTGELFF.

This clone was seen just once. The genes are TRBV18 and TRBJ2-1; 8 bases are shared with TRBD1. V lost 0 bases, J lost 7 bases, and 5 bases stayed unmatched. The CDR3 consists of 15 residues. Per the germline V gene, CDR1 is KGHSH and CDR2 is LQKENI. CDR3 DNA sequence: TGTGCCAGCTCACCACCTGGACAGGGTTGGAATGAGCAGTTCTTC. This sequence encodes CASSPPGQGWNEQFF.

The V gene is TRBV10-3, the J gene TRBJ2-6, with D perhaps being TRBD1 or TRBD2 (5 bases each). V gave up 3 bases and J gave up 3 bases, with 18 bases separating them. This CDR3 contains 18 residues. Germline lookup yields CDR1 ENHRY and CDR2 SYGVKD. The CDR3 DNA reads as TGTGCCATCAGTGACCCCCGTGGGGGTATAGGTGGGGCCAACGTCCTGACTTTC. Its translation: CAISDPRGGIGGANVLTF.

This clone was counted a single time. The chain links TRBV5-6 to TRBJ1-6; D is uncertain. V was shortened by 6 bases and J by 9 bases, with 13 bases between the two germline ends. The CDR3 loop spans 13 amino acids. The germline V gene has CDR1 SGHDT and CDR2 YYEEEE. For the CDR3, the DNA is TGTGCCAGCACCCGAAGGATGTTTTCACCCCTCCACTTT. Translation: CASTRRMFSPLHF.

The genes are TRBV30 and TRBJ2-5; 9 positions agree with TRBD1. Germline values: CDR1 GTSNPN, CDR2 SVGIG (reference sequence). J was trimmed by 5 bases and V by 3 bases; bases with no gene match: 13. The CDR3 loop spans 16 amino acids. The CDR3 loop reads CAWRAQGTGGRETQYF. DNA for the CDR3: TGTGCCTGGAGAGCCCAGGGTACAGGGGGCAGGGAGACCCAGTACTTC.

This clone was recorded a few times. The chain is built from TRBV7-9 and TRBJ1-2; TRBD1 is a possible D gene (6 bases). V lost 1 base to trimming and J lost 4 bases, with 13 bases between them. The CDR3 is 15 residues long. Germline values: CDR1 SEHNR, CDR2 FQNEAQ (reference sequence). The DNA of the CDR3 is TGTGCCAGCAGCTTAGATCAGACAGGCACCTATGGCTACACCTTC. As protein: CASSLDQTGTYGYTF.

The chain carries TRBV10-3 and TRBJ1-3, with 10 bases identical to TRBD1. With V trimmed by 1 base and J by 6 bases, 3 bases remained unmatched. The germline CDR1 and CDR2 sequences are ENHRY and SYGVKD. CDR3 size: 15 residues. The DNA of the CDR3 is TGTGCCATCAGTGAGTTTGGACAGGGGGAAAACACCATATATTTT. This encodes CAISEFGQGENTIYF.

The chain recombines TRBV30 with TRBJ2-7, with 8 bases aligning to TRBD1. This CDR3 region has 12 residues. The germline V gene encodes CDR1 GTSNPN and CDR2 SVGIG (reference sequence). Trimming took 5 bases from V and 7 from J; bases not matched to a gene: 7. In nucleotides, the CDR3 is TGTGCCTGGGGACAGGGACTTAAGGAGCAGTACTTC. This codes for CAWGQGLKEQYF.

The rearrangement links TRBV6-5 to TRBJ1-1; D is unresolved. Germline CDR1 MNHEY, CDR2 SVGAGI. Trimming took 0 bases from V and 4 from J, leaving 12 bases between them. The CDR3 extends over 15 amino acids. CDR3 sequence (DNA): TGTGCCAGCAGTTACTCGGATCTGGGGTCCACTGAAGCTTTCTTT. Amino acids: CASSYSDLGSTEAFF.

The genes are TRBV13 and TRBJ2-7, with D perhaps TRBD2 (6 bases). The ends were cut back, 4 bases at V and 2 bases at J, with 15 bases in the middle. The CDR3 contains 15 residues. Germline V gene sequence: CDR1 PRHDT, CDR2 FYEKMQ (reference sequence). The CDR3 loop reads CASSSRRDGTYEQYF. Here the CDR3 DNA reads TGTGCCAGCAGCTCCCGGCGGGACGGCACCTACGAGCAGTACTTC.

J is TRBJ2-6 and V is TRBV9, with D perhaps TRBD1 (6 bases). Trimming pared 4 bases from V and 4 bases from J, leaving 12 bases between. This CDR3 contains 15 residues. Germline lookup yields CDR1 SGDLS and CDR2 YYNGEE. The CDR3 spells CASSPQGNGANVLTF. In DNA, the CDR3 is TGTGCCAGCAGCCCCCAGGGGAACGGGGCCAACGTCCTGACTTTC.

The V call is TRBV19, the J call TRBJ1-5, with D tentatively TRBD1 (5 bases). There are 16 residues in the CDR3. The germline CDR1 and CDR2 sequences are LNHDA and SQIVND (reference sequence). Trimming removed 4 bases at V and 3 bases at J, with 16 bases between. CDR3 sequence (DNA): TGTGCCAGTAGTACCCCCTTAAGGGGAAACAATCAGCCCCAGCATTTT. Its translation is CASSTPLRGNNQPQHF. The variable domain in full, with the rest retrieved from reference TRBV19 and TRBJ1-5, is DGGITQSPKYLFRKEGQNVTLSCEQNLNHDAMYWYRQDPGQGLRLIYYSQIVNDFQKGDIAEGYSVSREKKESFPLTVTSAQKNPTAFYLCASSTPLRGNNQPQHFGDGTRLSIL.